Listed here are 28 T cell receptor beta chains from one sample, sequenced in a study of T cell responses to AZD1222 COVID-19 vaccine. Clones were sequenced by immunoSEQ multiplex PCR, and TCRdb holds only the in-frame ones, with some missing. The data show 180,000 or so clones, 94% seen once. Sequencing used peripheral blood, obtained on day 0 of AZD1222 vaccination. The receptors originated from an adult in good health.

This CDR3 is CASSHPSLLATSNEQFF. CDR3 nucleotides: TGTGCCAGCAGCCATCCGTCCCTGTTGGCCACGTCCAATGAGCAGTTCTTC. The V gene is TRBV3-1 (or the pseudogene TRBV3-2), the J gene TRBJ2-1; no clear D. Trimming cost V 3 bases and J 6 bases, with 21 bases left between them. CDR3 length: 17 amino acids. Germline CDR1 and CDR2: LGHDT and YNNKEL (reference sequence).

V is TRBV10-3 and J is TRBJ1-1; D is unresolved. The CDR3 totals 13 residues. Trimming removed 6 bases from V and 4 bases from J, with 12 bases in between. CDR1 is ENHRY, CDR2 SYGVKD, per germline. CDR3 in DNA: TGTGCCATCAGCCCCAAGGGAAGCACTGAAGCTTTCTTT. It encodes CAISPKGSTEAFF.

The CDR3 bases are TGTGCCAGCAACCACGGCGGGACGATGGGGGGCTACACCTTC. Translating it yields CASNHGGTMGGYTF. This chain joins TRBV18 and TRBJ1-2; TRBD1 is a possible D gene (5 bases). CDR3 length: 14 amino acids. Germline V gene sequence: CDR1 KGHSH, CDR2 LQKENI. V gave up 8 bases and J gave up 8 bases, with 21 bases separating them.

A few counts support this clone. The chain uses TRBV5-4 and TRBJ1-6; weak D call: TRBD1 (6 bases). Between the trimmed V and J ends, which lost 4 bases and 11 bases, there was a span of 19 bases. Germline CDR1 SGHNT, CDR2 YYREEE (reference sequence). This CDR3 comprises 15 residues. The CDR3 reads CASSQIGQPRPPLHF. The CDR3 region has the DNA TGTGCCAGCAGCCAAATCGGACAGCCTCGGCCACCCCTCCACTTT.

Worth noting for this clone: Within the sample, other DNA sequences also encode this same CDR3. The chain recombines TRBV5-1 with TRBJ1-1, with D maybe TRBD1 (5 bases). Germline V gives CDR1 SGHRS, CDR2 YFSETQ. There are 13 residues in the CDR3. Trimming cost V 4 bases and J 2 bases, with 9 bases left between them. CDR3 amino acids: CASSPQGNTEAFF. CDR3 nucleotides: TGCGCCAGCAGCCCCCAGGGTAACACTGAAGCTTTCTTT.

The chain links TRBV20-1 to TRBJ2-1; D not resolved. Trimming removed 1 base at V and 12 bases at J, with 10 bases between. This CDR3 is built from 11 residues. From germline, CDR1 is DFQATT and CDR2 SNEGSKA (reference sequence). CDR3 residues: CSARVRVGQFF. Here the CDR3 DNA reads TGCAGTGCTAGAGTTAGGGTAGGGCAGTTCTTC.

The CDR3 region has the DNA TGTGCCAGCAGCCAAAGCGGACCCGGGACTAGCGGGAGTGACTACGAGCAGTACTTC. Encoded protein: CASSQSGPGTSGSDYEQYF. The rearrangement links TRBV4-2 to TRBJ2-7; 14 positions match TRBD2. V shed 2 bases and J 3 bases; nucleotides not matched to a gene: 12. CDR3 length: 19 amino acids. From germline, CDR1 is LGHNA and CDR2 YNFKEQ.

This clone was picked up one time. V gene TRBV28 combines with J gene TRBJ1-2; D is unresolved. There are 13 residues in the CDR3. Germline V gives CDR1 MDHEN, CDR2 SYDVKM. Trimming pared 2 bases from V and 4 bases from J, leaving 8 bases between. Here the CDR3 DNA reads TGTGCCAGCAGTTTAGGCGGAATCTATGGCTACACCTTC. Its protein product is CASSLGGIYGYTF.

The chain recombines TRBV18 with TRBJ1-3, with 9 bases lining up with TRBD1. The CDR3 covers 15 residues. Germline V gene sequence: CDR1 KGHSH, CDR2 LQKENI. The V and J ends lost 3 bases and 4 bases, in that order; junction bases with no gene match: 4. CDR3 sequence reads: CASSPRQGEGNTIYF. CDR3 sequence (DNA): TGTGCCAGCTCACCCCGACAGGGGGAAGGAAACACCATATATTTT.

The DNA of the CDR3 is TGTGCCAGTAGTATCAGCGGCCGGCCCGGCTACACCTTC. It translates to CASSISGRPGYTF. V usage is TRBV19 and J usage is TRBJ1-2; D is unresolved. Germline lookup yields CDR1 LNHDA and CDR2 SQIVND (reference sequence). Trimming removed 3 bases from V and 8 bases from J, with 13 bases in between. The CDR3 length is 13 residues. The full variable domain, in which reference TRBV19 and TRBJ1-2 provide the parts outside the CDR3, is DGGITQSPKYLFRKEGQNVTLSCEQNLNHDAMYWYRQDPGQGLRLIYYSQIVNDFQKGDIAEGYSVSREKKESFPLTVTSAQKNPTAFYLCASSISGRPGYTFGSGTRLTVV.

The chain links TRBV28 to TRBJ1-3; TRBD1 aligns across 9 bases. In germline, CDR1 is MDHEN, CDR2 SYDVKM. The CDR3 loop spans 18 amino acids. Trimming took 3 bases from V and 6 from J; bases not matched to a gene: 15. CDR3 loop: CASSFGDRATALSNTIYF. The CDR3 DNA is TGTGCCAGCAGTTTTGGGGACAGGGCAACAGCTCTTTCAAACACCATATATTTT.

As DNA, the CDR3 is TGTGCCAGCTCACTTCGGGACAGCAATCAGCCCCAGCATTTT. This encodes CASSLRDSNQPQHF. The chain has TRBV18 and TRBJ1-5; the D gene is possibly TRBD1 (5 bases). CDR1 is KGHSH, CDR2 LQKENI, per germline. Trimming cost V 4 bases and J 1 base, with 8 bases left between them. The CDR3 is made up of 14 amino acids.

The gene calls are TRBV11-2 and TRBJ2-3, with D possibly TRBD1 on 5 matching bases. With 1 base removed from V and 1 base from J, the gap between germline ends came to 12 bases. The CDR3 is made up of 16 amino acids. In germline, CDR1 is SGHAT, CDR2 FQNNGV. The DNA for the CDR3 is TGTGCCAGCAGCTTAGCAGGGCTTAGCCGCACAGATACGCAGTATTTT. Protein sequence: CASSLAGLSRTDTQYF.

V usage is TRBV19 and J usage is TRBJ2-2; tentative D call: TRBD1 (5 bases). Germline V CDR1 and CDR2: LNHDA, SQIVND (reference sequence). The V and J ends lost 6 bases and 3 bases respectively, with 11 bases between them. This CDR3 contains 14 residues. For the CDR3, the DNA is TGTGCCAGTAGATCACCCAGGGACACCGGGGAGCTGTTTTTT. It specifies CASRSPRDTGELFF.

This chain joins TRBV14 and TRBJ2-1, with D perhaps TRBD2 (5 bases). The CDR3 runs to 17 residues. V was shortened by 0 bases and J by 4 bases, with 16 bases between the two germline ends. Germline values: CDR1 SGHDN, CDR2 FVKESK. CDR3 region: CASSQEGRAGGYNEQFF. The CDR3 DNA reads TGTGCCAGCAGCCAAGAGGGTAGGGCAGGCGGGTACAATGAGCAGTTCTTC.

The chain has TRBV3-1 (or the pseudogene TRBV3-2) and TRBJ1-1, with 7 bases identical to TRBD1. Germline-derived CDR1 and CDR2 are LGHDT and YNNKEL (reference sequence). The ends lost 6 bases at V and 7 bases at J; junction bases unmatched: 5. The CDR3 sequence is 12 residues long. The CDR3 nucleotides are TGTGCCAGCAGGGGTTGGACAGGTGAAGCTTTCTTT. It translates to CASRGWTGEAFF.

The chain uses TRBV18 and TRBJ2-2; unclear D gene. In germline, CDR1 is KGHSH, CDR2 LQKENI. This CDR3 comprises 14 residues. Trimming cost V 5 bases and J 0 bases, with 7 bases left between them. CDR3 sequence reads: CASSGLSNTGELFF. The DNA of the CDR3 is TGTGCCAGCTCAGGGCTCTCGAACACCGGGGAGCTGTTTTTT.

This clone was seen once. The V call is TRBV7-2, the J call TRBJ1-1, with TRBD1 identical over 8 bases. This CDR3 region has 14 residues. V gave up 6 bases and J gave up 3 bases; unmatched junction bases: 6. Germline V CDR1 and CDR2: SGHTA, FQGNSA. CDR3 sequence reads: CASRDRVRDTEAFF. Written as DNA, the CDR3 is TGTGCCAGCAGGGACAGGGTGAGGGACACTGAAGCTTTCTTT.

The V gene is TRBV28, the J gene TRBJ2-3; D tentatively reads TRBD1 or TRBD2 (6 bases each). CDR1 is MDHEN, CDR2 SYDVKM, per germline. The CDR3 length is 14 residues. V was cut by 7 bases and J by 5 bases, with 16 bases left in between. The CDR3 spells CASKRRGAGDTQYF. CDR3 nucleotide sequence: TGTGCCAGCAAAAGGAGGGGGGCAGGAGATACGCAGTATTTT.

The chain employs TRBV2 and TRBJ1-4; D not resolved. CDR3 length: 11 residues. Germline CDR1 reads SNHLY; CDR2 reads FYNNEI. V was pared by 6 bases and J by 8 bases, with 7 bases between. CDR3: CASRGSEKLFF. The DNA for the CDR3 is TGTGCCAGCAGGGGGTCCGAAAAACTGTTTTTT.

CDR3 sequence (DNA): TGTGCCAGCAGTTATTTCGGGCGCGATGAGCAGTTCTTC. This sequence encodes CASSYFGRDEQFF. V is TRBV6-5 and J is TRBJ2-1; D is unclear. Germline V gene sequence: CDR1 MNHEY, CDR2 SVGAGI. The CDR3 runs 13 residues. V gave up 3 bases and J gave up 8 bases, with 11 bases separating them.

The chain couples TRBV6-5 to TRBJ2-7; 9 bases map to TRBD2. Germline CDR1 MNHEY, CDR2 SVGAGI. The ends lost 0 bases at V and 6 bases at J; junction bases unmatched: 3. This CDR3 comprises 14 residues. This chain's CDR3 is CASSYSSGSLEQYF. The CDR3 nucleotides read TGTGCCAGCAGTTACTCTAGCGGGAGCCTCGAGCAGTACTTC.

This clone was counted once. CDR3 sequence: CASSEDSGADTEAFF. The DNA of the CDR3 is TGTGCCAGCAGTGAAGATTCGGGGGCGGACACTGAAGCTTTCTTT. The V gene is TRBV2, the J gene TRBJ1-1; tentatively, D is TRBD1 (6 bases). The CDR3 is made up of 15 amino acids. Germline CDR1 reads SNHLY; CDR2 reads FYNNEI. Trimming took 1 base from V and 3 from J, leaving 12 bases between them.

The gene calls are TRBV28 and TRBJ1-4; possible D gene TRBD1, 6 bases. In germline, CDR1 is MDHEN, CDR2 SYDVKM. V lost 10 bases and J lost 8, with 17 bases in between. The CDR3 is 13 residues long. The CDR3 sequence is CATQQGVLEKLFF. CDR3 in DNA: TGTGCCACCCAACAGGGAGTTCTGGAAAAACTGTTTTTT.

Only one count was recorded for this clone. V gene TRBV7-9 combines with J gene TRBJ1-1; D call uncertain. Germline loops: CDR1 SEHNR, CDR2 FQNEAQ (reference sequence). Trimming pared 5 bases from V and 0 bases from J, leaving 10 bases between. This CDR3 has 14 amino acids. The CDR3 nucleotides are TGTGCCAGCAGCCCCCCCCTCATGAACACTGAAGCTTTCTTT. Translation: CASSPPLMNTEAFF.

The gene calls are TRBV5-6 and TRBJ1-1; 7 nucleotides line up with TRBD1. Trimming removed 2 bases from V and 0 bases from J; junction bases left unmatched: 4. Looked up from germline, CDR1 is SGHDT and CDR2 is YYEEEE. The CDR3 contains 15 residues. As DNA, the CDR3 is TGTGCCAGCAGCTTTGTCGACAGGGTGAACACTGAAGCTTTCTTT. This encodes CASSFVDRVNTEAFF.

V gene TRBV6-6 combines with J gene TRBJ2-2; D perhaps matches TRBD1 (5 bases). V gave up 1 base and J gave up 6 bases, with 12 bases separating them. The CDR3 runs 15 residues. Germline CDR1 MNHNY, CDR2 SVGAGI (reference sequence). CDR3 residues: CASSYYRQPAGELFF. CDR3 sequence (DNA): TGTGCCAGCAGTTACTACAGGCAACCGGCCGGGGAGCTGTTTTTT.

The CDR3 loop is CATNNRAGQGYTF. Here the CDR3 DNA reads TGTGCCACGAACAATAGGGCGGGGCAGGGCTACACCTTC. J is TRBJ1-2 and V is TRBV28; D perhaps matches TRBD1 (5 bases). The V gene lost 10 bases and the J gene lost 8 bases, with 20 bases spanning the gap. The CDR3 totals 13 residues. Looked up from germline, CDR1 is MDHEN and CDR2 is SYDVKM.